This record concerns one T cell receptor (beta chain) sequence. The antigen is not known. CDR1 and CDR2 (germline): DFQATT, SNEGSKA (reference sequence). The CDR3 spans 13 residues. Germline trimming cut 6 bases from V and 3 bases from J; bases unmatched to any gene: 4. These data are taken from a study of CD8 T cells in Susac syndrome. Turning to the study itself: There were Susac syndrome patients who were therapy-naive at blood draw, others on corticosteroids, and others on intravenous immunoglobulin alone.

Sequencing of TCR beta drew on CD8+ and CD4+ T cells from blood. Overall study results and limits: The study recognized that the number of individuals in its TCR sequencing and HLA analysis was relatively small.

Random hexamers were used to reverse transcribe 0.5 to 1 ug of RNA. Amplification of TCR beta CDR3 was carried out by immunoSEQ multiplex PCR, which covered 54 Vbeta and 13 Jbeta segments. Using its own MiXCR run on the immunoSEQ multiplex PCR reads, TCRdb lists one record per CDR3 protein. The repertoire holds around 200,000 distinct CDR3 sequences, with roughly 94% as singletons. This TCR was recovered from a human donor with Susac syndrome. The sequencing sample was made of CD4+ T cells from PBMCs. The chain joins TRBV20-1 to TRBJ1-1; 10 nucleotides align to TRBD1. The CDR3 here is CSAPGQGDTEAFF. The CDR3 coding sequence is TGCAGTGCGCCCGGACAGGGGGACACTGAAGCTTTCTTT.